This T cell receptor beta chain was captured by sequencing in a study of cytomegalovirus exposure and HLA in healthy donors. The donors were part of the validation cohort, which consisted of roughly 120 subjects and was separate from the first cohort of 666 subjects. Study-wide findings and caveats: Rarity marked most TCR sequences, yet some public TCRs occurred in many donors. Subsequent analysis of the approximately 120 validation repertoires found a tendency for first-cohort TCR clusters to co-occur. It was fewer than 200 TCR beta chains that were listed as cytomegalovirus-associated.

Regarding this clone: Its antigen is unidentified.

The method was immunoSEQ multiplex PCR; TCRdb's version includes in-frame clones alone and lacks a portion of them. The sample includes 260,000 or so clones, more than 75% of them seen just once. The germline V gene has CDR1 MDHEN and CDR2 SYDVKM. The V and J ends lost 5 bases and 3 bases, in that order; junction bases with no gene match: 7. The CDR3 is 15 amino acids. V usage is TRBV28 and J usage is TRBJ1-1; 9 bases align to TRBD1. The TCR originated in a woman younger than 30 in good health and CMV-seronegative. Input material: PBMCs. The CDR3 sequence is CASSPSGQGYTEAFF. The CDR3 region has the DNA TGTGCCAGCAGTCCGTCGGGACAGGGATACACTGAAGCTTTCTTT.